The present T cell receptor (beta chain) was sequenced within a study of cytomegalovirus exposure and HLA in healthy donors. Study-level points and caveats: Rare sequences made up most TCRs, while some public TCRs were found in many donors.

J lost 6 bases, V lost 5 bases, and 5 bases had no gene match. There are 16 residues in the CDR3. Looked up from germline, CDR1 is SGHVS and CDR2 is FNYEAQ. Concerning this clone: The antigen remains undetermined.

The PCR made use of 60 Vbeta and 13 Jbeta primers. Profiled with immunoSEQ multiplex PCR; TCRdb holds only in-frame clones, not every one. The ten most abundant clones cover approximately 2% of a sample with some 120,000 clones. Specimen: PBMCs. The rearrangement links TRBV7-6 to TRBJ2-2; 14 bases map to TRBD2. This sequence was found in a middle-aged man in good health and CMV-seronegative. CDR3 amino acids: CASSMGLAGAPGELFF. Written as DNA, the CDR3 is TGTGCCAGCAGCATGGGACTAGCGGGAGCTCCCGGGGAGCTGTTTTTT.